This passage covers 24 T cell receptor beta chains from one sample sequenced in a study of cytomegalovirus exposure and HLA in healthy donors. Researchers ran the PCR with 60 Vbeta and 13 Jbeta primers. Method: immunoSEQ multiplex PCR; TCRdb's copy keeps in-frame clones and lacks some. The table shows about 180,000 clones, with around four fifths occurring only once. The specimen was PBMCs. These receptors all stem from a woman in her fifties or sixties in good health and CMV-seropositive.

The rearrangement uses TRBV18 and TRBJ1-3; no clear D. This CDR3 is built from 17 residues. Germline V gene sequence: CDR1 KGHSH, CDR2 LQKENI. The ends were cut back, 3 bases at V and 0 bases at J, with 15 bases in the middle. CDR3 DNA sequence: TGTGCCAGCTCACCGCCGGAGAGGGATCACTCTGGAAACACCATATATTTT. Protein: CASSPPERDHSGNTIYF.

V and J are TRBV10-1 and TRBJ1-1; D uncertain. Trimming removed 0 bases from V and 3 bases from J, with 5 bases in between. Germline loops: CDR1 WNHNN, CDR2 SYGVQD (reference sequence). This CDR3 region has 13 residues. In DNA form, the CDR3 reads TGCGCCAGCAGTGAGTCGCCAGACACTGAAGCTTTCTTT. Translating it yields CASSESPDTEAFF.

The chain combines TRBV6-1 with TRBJ1-5, with TRBD1 matching 8 bases. The germline V gene encodes CDR1 MNHNS and CDR2 SASEGT. Trimming cost V 7 bases and J 2 bases; bases outside gene matches: 4. The CDR3 runs 14 residues. CDR3 nucleotide sequence: TGTGCCAGCATTGAGACAGGGGGCAATCAGCCCCAGCATTTT. This encodes CASIETGGNQPQHF.

The chain links TRBV7-6 to TRBJ2-5, with D possibly being TRBD1 (5 bases). CDR1 is SGHVS and CDR2 is FNYEAQ in the germline V gene. This CDR3 region has 15 residues. Trimming removed 2 bases at V and 2 bases at J, with 12 bases between. DNA of the CDR3: TGTGCCAGCAGCTTATATGACAGCTTACAAGAGACCCAGTACTTC. It specifies CASSLYDSLQETQYF.

The chain combines TRBV6-1 with TRBJ2-1; D is unresolved. The CDR3 is 15 amino acids. The ends were cut back, 5 bases at V and 0 bases at J, with 11 bases in the middle. Germline V CDR1 and CDR2: MNHNS, SASEGT. CDR3 nucleotides: TGTGCCAGCAGTCCGGGTCTCAGCTCCTACAATGAGCAGTTCTTC. Translated, it gives CASSPGLSSYNEQFF.

The rearrangement links TRBV6-1 to TRBJ2-3, with 7 nucleotides matching TRBD2. Germline lookup yields CDR1 MNHNS and CDR2 SASEGT. The trim removed 2 bases at V and 2 bases at J, leaving 1 base unmatched. The CDR3 runs 14 residues. CDR3 in DNA: TGTGCCAGCAGTGAACTAGCGGTCACAGATACGCAGTATTTT. Its translation is CASSELAVTDTQYF.

This clone was counted between two and nine times. The CDR3 reads CASSSQGSHEQYF. The CDR3 coding sequence is TGTGCCAGCAGCTCCCAGGGGTCCCACGAGCAGTACTTC. The rearrangement links TRBV7-3 to TRBJ2-7, with a possible D match to TRBD1 (6 bases). CDR3 length: 13 amino acids. Germline V gene sequence: CDR1 SGHTA, CDR2 FQGTGA. V was cut by 4 bases and J by 5 bases, with 12 bases left in between. Combining the CDR3 with reference TRBV7-3 and TRBJ2-7 gives the whole variable domain GAGVSQTPSNKVTEKGKYVELRCDPISGHTALYWYRQSLGQGPEFLIYFQGTGAADDSGLPNDRFFAVRPEGSVSTLKIQRTERGDSAVYLCASSSQGSHEQYFGPGTRLTVT.

This chain uses TRBV27 with TRBJ2-7; 11 bases map to TRBD2. This CDR3 has 15 amino acids. Germline CDR1 is MNHEY and CDR2 is SMNVEV (reference sequence). Unmatched junction bases numbered 5, after V lost 7 bases and J lost 0 bases. CDR3 in DNA: TGTGCCAGCAAGGTAGCGGGAGGGAACTCCTACGAGCAGTACTTC. Translated: CASKVAGGNSYEQYF.

This clone has just one count. CDR3 bases: TGTGCTAGTGGTACCCCTAGCGGGGGGGTTTATGAGCAGTTCTTC. This codes for CASGTPSGGVYEQFF. V and J are TRBV12-5 and TRBJ2-1, with 12 nucleotides matching TRBD2. CDR3 length: 15 residues. From germline, CDR1 is LGHNT and CDR2 FRNRAP. Trimming removed 5 bases from V and 8 bases from J; junction bases left unmatched: 7.

The gene calls are TRBV9 and TRBJ2-2, with D hard to call. This CDR3 spans 15 amino acids. Germline loops: CDR1 SGDLS, CDR2 YYNGEE. Trimming took off 0 bases at V and 3 bases at J, with 9 bases between the two ends. CDR3 protein: CASSVEDTYTGELFF. The CDR3 nucleotides are TGTGCCAGCAGCGTAGAAGACACGTACACCGGGGAGCTGTTTTTT.

This clone was seen a handful of times. The chain links TRBV30 to TRBJ1-3; 9 nucleotides match TRBD1. V dropped 2 bases and J dropped 7; count of bases not matched to a gene: 6. In germline, CDR1 is GTSNPN, CDR2 SVGIG (reference sequence). The length of the CDR3 is 14 residues. The CDR3: CAWSRGQGSNTIYF. The CDR3 DNA sequence: TGTGCCTGGAGTAGGGGACAGGGAAGTAACACCATATATTTT.

The rearrangement joins TRBV4-1 to TRBJ1-1; a possible D gene is TRBD1 (5 bases). Germline assignment: CDR1 MGHRA and CDR2 YSYEKL. The CDR3 is 15 residues long. Trimming stripped 4 bases from V and 2 bases from J, with 14 bases between. The CDR3 bases are TGCGCCAGCAGCCTCGAAGACAGAGGTAACACTGAAGCTTTCTTT. Its translation: CASSLEDRGNTEAFF.

The chain is built from TRBV6-5 and TRBJ1-2, with no clear D. Deletions cut 6 bases from V and 2 bases from J, with 10 bases between. CDR3 length equals 13 residues. Germline lookup yields CDR1 MNHEY and CDR2 SVGAGI. CDR3 DNA sequence: TGTGCCAGCAGCCGGGATGGAAACTATGGCTACACCTTC. Amino acid sequence: CASSRDGNYGYTF.

The sample holds a few counts of this clone. V usage is TRBV7-9 and J usage is TRBJ1-2; 7 bases are a match to TRBD1. CDR1 and CDR2 from the germline V gene are SEHNR and FQNEAQ (reference sequence). After removal of 1 base from V and 4 bases from J, the junction contained 9 bases not matched to a gene. The CDR3 contains 16 residues. The chain's CDR3 is CASSLVGGQSPYGYTF. The CDR3 nucleotides read TGTGCCAGCAGCTTAGTAGGGGGCCAGAGCCCCTATGGCTACACCTTC.

This clone was seen a handful of times. J is TRBJ2-7 and V is TRBV11-2; TRBD2 is a possible D gene (5 bases). The CDR3 loop spans 14 amino acids. Germline assignment: CDR1 SGHAT and CDR2 FQNNGV. With 6 bases removed from V and 2 bases from J, the gap between germline ends came to 14 bases. The CDR3 here is CASSRPGSPYEQYF. DNA for the CDR3: TGTGCCAGCAGTCGACCGGGATCACCCTACGAGCAGTACTTC.

V usage is TRBV4-1 and J usage is TRBJ1-1, with 7 bases fitting TRBD1. V was pared by 1 base and J by 7 bases, with 6 bases of the junction left unmatched. The V gene's germline CDR1 is MGHRA and CDR2 YSYEKL. This CDR3 has 14 amino acids. The CDR3 sequence: CASSQVRDSYEAFF. In nucleotides, the CDR3 is TGCGCCAGCAGCCAAGTACGGGACAGTTATGAAGCTTTCTTT.

The chain uses TRBV5-1 and TRBJ1-2; maybe TRBD1 (5 bases). Trimming stripped 4 bases from V and 2 bases from J, with 12 bases between. CDR1 is SGHRS, CDR2 YFSETQ, per germline. The CDR3 covers 14 residues. The chain's CDR3 is CASSQLDSNYGYTF. As DNA, the CDR3 is TGCGCCAGCAGCCAACTTGACAGCAACTATGGCTACACCTTC.

The V and J genes are TRBV6-4 and TRBJ2-3; D gene uncertain. CDR3 length: 15 residues. The ends were cut back, 6 bases at V and 4 bases at J, with 17 bases in the middle. Germline values: CDR1 MRHNA, CDR2 SNTAGT. The CDR3: CASSDRGLDSDTQYF. In DNA, the CDR3 is TGTGCCAGCAGCGACCGCGGTTTAGACTCAGATACGCAGTATTTT.

This clone is a singleton in its sample. The rearrangement joins TRBV19 to TRBJ1-5; D is ambiguous. The CDR3 is 13 residues long. Between the trimmed V and J ends, which lost 4 bases and 6 bases, there was a span of 10 bases. The V gene's germline CDR1 is LNHDA and CDR2 SQIVND (reference sequence). CDR3 residues: CASSRGPTQPQHF. CDR3 DNA sequence: TGTGCCAGTAGTAGAGGGCCTACTCAGCCCCAGCATTTT.

A remark on this clone: Additional DNA sequences in this sample encode the identical CDR3. CDR3 in amino acids: CAISGFREAFF. In nucleotides, the CDR3 is TGTGCCATCAGTGGTTTTCGGGAAGCTTTCTTT. The chain carries TRBV10-3 and TRBJ1-1; D uncertain. V lost 4 bases to trimming and J lost 8 bases, with 8 bases between them. CDR1 and CDR2 from the germline V gene are ENHRY and SYGVKD. The length of the CDR3 is 11 residues.

This rearrangement joins TRBV12-5 to TRBJ2-1; TRBD1 might be the D (5 bases). Per germline, CDR1 LGHNT and CDR2 FRNRAP. CDR3 size: 15 residues. V lost 6 bases and J lost 6, with 18 bases in between. Here the CDR3 reads CASGARTSYLNEQFF. The CDR3 DNA reads TGTGCTAGTGGCGCGAGGACATCCTATCTCAATGAGCAGTTCTTC.

V gene TRBV2 combines with J gene TRBJ1-3; D remains unclear. CDR3 size: 16 residues. Germline lookup yields CDR1 SNHLY and CDR2 FYNNEI. The V end lost 6 bases, the J end lost 0 bases, and 15 bases lay between the germline ends. CDR3 protein: CASSREGGNSGNTIYF. CDR3 bases: TGTGCCAGCAGCCGCGAGGGAGGCAACTCTGGAAACACCATATATTTT.

V gene TRBV12-5 combines with J gene TRBJ2-7; D uncertain. This CDR3 is built from 12 residues. CDR1 is LGHNT and CDR2 is FRNRAP in the germline V gene. Trimming removed 3 bases from V and 4 bases from J, with 7 bases in between. The CDR3 loop is CASGFGTYEQYF. The CDR3, as DNA: TGTGCTAGTGGTTTTGGTACTTACGAGCAGTACTTC.

This clone turned up a few times. The chain carries TRBV25-1 and TRBJ2-7; possible D gene TRBD1, 6 bases. V gave up 7 bases and J gave up 2 bases, with 15 bases separating them. In germline, CDR1 is MGHDK, CDR2 SYGVNS. This CDR3 contains 14 residues. CDR3 amino acids: CASTPRGTPYEQYF. CDR3 sequence (DNA): TGTGCCAGCACCCCCAGGGGAACACCCTACGAGCAGTACTTC.